These T cell receptor beta chains were read from a single sample in a study of blood T cell repertoires in COVID-19. Using immunoSEQ multiplex PCR, the repertoire was profiled, and TCRdb retains in-frame clones only, with some absent. This table holds about 110,000 clones, approximately 87% found once. The sample consisted of peripheral blood. Receptors were obtained from a woman in her forties or fifties with acute or convalescent COVID-19. CDR3s include the opening cysteine and the closing phenylalanine or tryptophan. D genes are given only for firm matches. Clone size, where shown, is once, few, many, or a class for clones that have expanded.

J,V,D,size,DNA,CDR3
TRBJ1-4,TRBV9,.,.,TGTGCCAGCAGCGTAGCAGGGATTAATGAAAAACTGTTTTTT,CASSVAGINEKLFF
TRBJ1-2,TRBV19,TRBD1,.,TGTGCCAGTAGTAACCGGGACAGGGCCGGCTATGGCTACACCTTC,CASSNRDRAGYGYTF
TRBJ2-7,TRBV19,.,.,TGTGCCAGTAGTATAGCACAGTTTTACGAGCAGTACTTC,CASSIAQFYEQYF
TRBJ1-1,TRBV19,TRBD1,.,TGTGCCAGTAGCCCATCGGACAGGCGGAACACTGAAGCTTTCTTT,CASSPSDRRNTEAFF
TRBJ1-5,TRBV4-1,.,.,TGCGCCAGCAGCCAGGGGCGTAATAGCAATCAGCCCCAGCATTTT,CASSQGRNSNQPQHF
TRBJ1-2,TRBV19,TRBD1,.,TGTGCCAGTAAATCCGGGACAGGGGGCACCCGGTGGCATGGCTACACCTTC,CASKSGTGGTRWHGYTF
TRBJ1-1,TRBV18,.,few,TGTGCCAGCTCACCCGGAGGCAGTTGGATGGGGAACACTGAAGCTTTCTTT,CASSPGGSWMGNTEAFF
TRBJ2-2,TRBV5-4,.,.,TGTGCCAGCAGCTTGGAGGGGCAAAACACCGGGGAGCTGTTTTTT,CASSLEGQNTGELFF
TRBJ2-2,TRBV7-3,TRBD2,.,TGTGCCAGCAGCTGGACTAGAACCGGGGAGCTGTTTTTT,CASSWTRTGELFF
TRBJ2-7,TRBV3-1/TRBV3-2,.,.,TGTGCCAGCAGCCAAGACGGCCAGGTGTCCTACGAGCAGTACTTC,CASSQDGQVSYEQYF
TRBJ1-6,TRBV7-8,.,.,TGTGCCAGCAGCTCCCTGCTTGACTCAGGGTTTAATTCACCCCTCCACTTT,CASSSLLDSGFNSPLHF
TRBJ1-1,TRBV19,.,.,TGTGCCAGTAGTATCACAGATAACACTGAAGCTTTCTTT,CASSITDNTEAFF
TRBJ1-1,TRBV7-2,.,.,TGTGCCAGCAGCGAGACGGCGGGGACTGAAGCTTTCTTT,CASSETAGTEAFF
TRBJ1-3,TRBV5-1,TRBD1,.,TGCGCCAGCAGAGACCCGGGACAGGGGCTAAACACCATATATTTT,CASRDPGQGLNTIYF
TRBJ2-3,TRBV28,TRBD2,.,TGTGCCAGCAGTTCGGGTCTAGCGGGGGGTAGAGATACGCAGTATTTT,CASSSGLAGGRDTQYF
TRBJ2-5,TRBV28,.,.,TGTGCCAGCAGTGCGGCGGGACGGTCGTACCAAGAGACCCAGTACTTC,CASSAAGRSYQETQYF
TRBJ1-1,TRBV9,TRBD1,.,TGTGCCAGCAGCCCGGGGACAGGGGGGGACACTGAAGCTTTCTTT,CASSPGTGGDTEAFF
TRBJ1-4,TRBV7-2,.,.,TGTGCCAGCAGCCAGGCGTGGGGAGCCCTTCAAGATGAAAAACTGTTTTTT,CASSQAWGALQDEKLFF
TRBJ1-6,TRBV10-2,.,.,TGCGCCTCAAGCCCGTTTCCTGTTGATCCTATTTCACCCCTCCACTTT,CASSPFPVDPISPLHF
TRBJ1-1,TRBV20-1,.,.,TGCAGTGCTAGCTTTGGTTCTGAGGCTTTCTTT,CSASFGSEAFF
TRBJ2-2,TRBV10-3,TRBD2,.,TGTGCCATCAGTGAGGATTCGACGCGGGGGGCACTCACCGGGGAGCTGTTTTTT,CAISEDSTRGALTGELFF
TRBJ2-7,TRBV27,.,.,TGTGCCAGCAGTTTAAGGGTGGGGCCAGGGGCCTCCTACGAGCAGTACTTC,CASSLRVGPGASYEQYF
TRBJ2-3,TRBV23-1,TRBD1,once,TGCGCCAGCAGCGGCGGGACAGGACCTCAAAATCCTCGCACAGATACGCAGTATTTT,CASSGGTGPQNPRTDTQYF
TRBJ1-2,TRBV15,.,.,TGTGCCACCAGCAGAGAACAATATGGCTACACCTTC,CATSREQYGYTF
TRBJ1-6,TRBV2,.,.,TGTGCCAGCACCCCGAGGGCTGCCAGCTCCTATAATTCACCCCTCCACTTT,CASTPRAASSYNSPLHF
TRBJ2-2,TRBV19,.,.,TGTGCCAGCTGGGAGCGGAACACCGGGGAGCTGTTTTTT,CASWERNTGELFF
TRBJ2-5,TRBV24-1,TRBD1,.,TGTGCCACCAGTGATCCCAGGACAGGGGAAGAGACCCAGTACTTC,CATSDPRTGEETQYF
TRBJ1-2,TRBV7-9,.,once,TGTGCCAGCAGCTCCGGTAGTAACTATGGCTACACCTTC,CASSSGSNYGYTF
TRBJ2-1,TRBV21-1,.,once,TGTGCCAGCAAGAGGACTTGTGAGCAGTTCTTC,CASKRTCEQFF
TRBJ1-6,TRBV2,.,once,TGTGCCAGCAGTGTTGAGCATACGCGTGGTTCACCCCTCCACTTT,CASSVEHTRGSPLHF
TRBJ1-5,TRBV10-3,.,.,TGTGCCATCAGGTCCGGGACAACTAATCAGCCCCAGCATTTT,CAIRSGTTNQPQHF
TRBJ1-1,TRBV20-1,.,.,TGCAGTGCTAGTTGGGTGCGGGGCACTGAAGCTTTCTTT,CSASWVRGTEAFF
TRBJ2-7,TRBV5-1,TRBD2,.,TGCGCCAGCAGCGACGGGACTAGCGCAGCCTACGAGCAGTACTTC,CASSDGTSAAYEQYF
TRBJ2-7,TRBV19,TRBD2,.,TGTGCCAGTACCCCGGGGGGGGCGACCTCCTACGAGCAGTACTTC,CASTPGGATSYEQYF
TRBJ1-1,TRBV4-1,.,.,TGCGCCAGCAGCCAAGATCGAGGTGAGACAGGCAGACCGTATGAAGCTTTCTTT,CASSQDRGETGRPYEAFF
TRBJ1-2,TRBV6-1,TRBD1,.,TGTGCCAGCAGTGAGACAGGGGGCTACTATGGCTACACCTTC,CASSETGGYYGYTF
TRBJ1-1,TRBV7-8,TRBD1,.,TGTGCCAGCAGCTCCCCCACAGGGGGCGATCACACTGAAGCTTTCTTT,CASSSPTGGDHTEAFF
TRBJ1-2,TRBV6-1,.,.,TGTGCCAGCAGTGAATCAGGGGAGAGCTATGGCTACACCTTC,CASSESGESYGYTF
TRBJ2-2,TRBV19,.,.,TGTGCCAGTACCCACGGAGGGGCGAACACCGGGGAGCTGTTTTTT,CASTHGGANTGELFF
TRBJ1-1,TRBV18,.,few,TGTGCCAGCTCACCCAACTCAGGGACTGAAGCTTTCTTT,CASSPNSGTEAFF
TRBJ1-1,TRBV12-3/TRBV12-4,.,.,TGTGCCAGCAGTCTAGGGGGGGGCACTGAAGCTTTCTTT,CASSLGGGTEAFF
TRBJ1-1,TRBV5-1,.,.,TGCGCCAGCAGCTTGGACCCGGACACCATGAACACTGAAGCTTTCTTT,CASSLDPDTMNTEAFF
TRBJ1-4,TRBV5-1,TRBD1,.,TGCGCCAGCAGCCCAGGACAGGGAATGATCGTAAGGAATGAAAAACTGTTTTTT,CASSPGQGMIVRNEKLFF
TRBJ2-3,TRBV6-4,.,.,TGTGCCAGTCCCCCCTCAGATACGCAGTATTTT,CASPPSDTQYF
TRBJ1-5,TRBV5-4,.,few,TGTGCCAGCAGCTTGGGAGGCACCAATCAGCCCCAGCATTTT,CASSLGGTNQPQHF
TRBJ1-2,TRBV6-5,.,once,TGTGCCAGCAGCCCATTTCAGGAAAGTGGCTACACCTTC,CASSPFQESGYTF
TRBJ2-7,TRBV30,.,.,TGTGCCTGGAGTGCACAGGTGGAGCAGTACTTC,CAWSAQVEQYF
TRBJ2-2,TRBV7-3,.,.,TGTGCCAGCAGCCTCCAGGGCGGGGAGACCGGGGAGCTGTTTTTT,CASSLQGGETGELFF
TRBJ2-6,TRBV7-2,.,.,TGTGCCAGCAGCTTACAGGTCAGCAGCTCTGGGGCCAACGTCCTGACTTTC,CASSLQVSSSGANVLTF
TRBJ2-1,TRBV7-9,.,.,TGTGCCAGCAGCTTACTCGGGTCTAGAGTCAACAATGAGCAGTTCTTC,CASSLLGSRVNNEQFF